Below, one T cell receptor (beta chain) is given with its context. The limits of the CDR3 on the DNA are not certain, so only TCRdb's listed CDR3 is given. Other DNA sequences of this sample code for an identical CDR3. From its first to its last residue, the CDR3 has 15 amino acids. Germline CDR1 and CDR2: MDHEN and SYDVKM. Sequenced by immunoSEQ multiplex PCR; TCRdb stores in-frame clones only, minus some. This table holds 9,500 to 15,000 clones, 73% found once. The data originate from a study of T cells after somatic rescue of genetic block. The sequencing input was peripheral blood mononuclear cells (PBMCs). The clonotype originates from a boy younger than 18. The chain carries TRBV28 and TRBJ2-6; the table's D call, TRBD1, was not checked against the DNA. The CDR3 region is CASSLWGFGANVLTF.